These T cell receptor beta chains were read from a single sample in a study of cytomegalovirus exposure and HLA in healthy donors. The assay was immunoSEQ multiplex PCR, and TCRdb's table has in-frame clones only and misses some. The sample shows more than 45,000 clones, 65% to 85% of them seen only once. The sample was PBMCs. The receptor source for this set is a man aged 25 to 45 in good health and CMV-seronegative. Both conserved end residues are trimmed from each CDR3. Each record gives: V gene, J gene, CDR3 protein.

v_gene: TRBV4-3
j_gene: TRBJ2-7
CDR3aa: ASSQDLTGTAYEQY

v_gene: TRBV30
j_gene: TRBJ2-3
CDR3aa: AWSVLAGVGDTQY

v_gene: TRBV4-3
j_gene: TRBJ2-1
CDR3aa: ASSHRQGPLNEQF

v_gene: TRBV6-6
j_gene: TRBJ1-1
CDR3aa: ASIYGTANTEAF

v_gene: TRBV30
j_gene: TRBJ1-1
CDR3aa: ATRDIKNTEAF

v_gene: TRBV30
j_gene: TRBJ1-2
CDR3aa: AWSVRKVTENYGYT

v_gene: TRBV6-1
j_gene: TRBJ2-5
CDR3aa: ASRRLDIQETQY

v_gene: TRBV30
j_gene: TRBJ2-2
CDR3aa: AWSVRVVTGELF

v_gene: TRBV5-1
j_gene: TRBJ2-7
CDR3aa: ASSLGGTGGSYEQY

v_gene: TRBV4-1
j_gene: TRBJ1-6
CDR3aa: ASSYTDRGGSPLH

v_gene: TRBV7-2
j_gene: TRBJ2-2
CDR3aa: ASSLSQGAVGELF

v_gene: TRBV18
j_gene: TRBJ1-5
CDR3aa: ASSLKQGNDQPQH

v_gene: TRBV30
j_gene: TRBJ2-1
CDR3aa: AWSGLKDRVTYNEQF

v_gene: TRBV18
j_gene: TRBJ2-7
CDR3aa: ASSPGQGIREQY

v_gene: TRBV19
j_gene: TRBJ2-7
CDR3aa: ASGGAGTVKQY

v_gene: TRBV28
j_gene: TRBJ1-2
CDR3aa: ASSFPGGYT

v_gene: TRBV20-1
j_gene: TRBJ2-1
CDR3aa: SANRGNEQF

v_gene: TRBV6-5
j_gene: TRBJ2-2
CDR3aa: ASSYARDTGELF

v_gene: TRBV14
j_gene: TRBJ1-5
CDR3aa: ASSFRGQPQH

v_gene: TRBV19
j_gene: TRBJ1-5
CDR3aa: ATRQFHSNQPQH

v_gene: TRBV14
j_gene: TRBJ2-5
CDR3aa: ASSPGGGPGTQY

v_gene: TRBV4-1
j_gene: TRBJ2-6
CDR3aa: ASSLAEGSSGANVLT

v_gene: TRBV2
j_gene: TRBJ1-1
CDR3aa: ASSLARGSTEAF

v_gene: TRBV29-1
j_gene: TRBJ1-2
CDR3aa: SVVGQGLYGYT

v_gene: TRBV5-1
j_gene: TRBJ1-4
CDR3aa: ASSPGTGGEKLF

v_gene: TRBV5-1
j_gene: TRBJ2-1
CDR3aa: ASSAALAGGRNEQF

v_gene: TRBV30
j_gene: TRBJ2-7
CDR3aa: AWAGGGQQY

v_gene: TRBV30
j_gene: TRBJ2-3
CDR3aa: AWSLLAGGIGQQY

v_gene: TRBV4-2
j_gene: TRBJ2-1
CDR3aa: ASSQVAGEGDEQF

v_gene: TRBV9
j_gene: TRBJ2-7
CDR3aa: ASSVETGSSSYEQY

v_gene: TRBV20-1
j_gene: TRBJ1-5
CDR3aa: SAGLQPQH

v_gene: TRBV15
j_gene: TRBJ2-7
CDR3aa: ATSRTTSSKYYEQY

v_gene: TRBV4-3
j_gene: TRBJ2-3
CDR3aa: ASSQDWTSGGADTQY

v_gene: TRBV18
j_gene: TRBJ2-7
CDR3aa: ASSPGGHEQY

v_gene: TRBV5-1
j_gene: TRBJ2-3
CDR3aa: ASSSTSGGFASTDTQY

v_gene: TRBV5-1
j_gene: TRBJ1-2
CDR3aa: ASSLESGQYGYT

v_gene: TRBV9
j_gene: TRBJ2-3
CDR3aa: ASSASSGGPTDTQY

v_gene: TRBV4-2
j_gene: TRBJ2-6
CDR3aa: ASSQVPQGISGANVLT

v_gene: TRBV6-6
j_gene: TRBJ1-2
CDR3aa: ASSPTGTGGLFGYT

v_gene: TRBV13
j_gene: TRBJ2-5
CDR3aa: ASSPSSGETQY

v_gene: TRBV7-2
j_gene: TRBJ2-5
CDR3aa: ASSFDGGPETQY

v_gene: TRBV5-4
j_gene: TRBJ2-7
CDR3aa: ASSLPGVYEQY

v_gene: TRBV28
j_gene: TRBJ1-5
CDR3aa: ASVSSFNQPQH

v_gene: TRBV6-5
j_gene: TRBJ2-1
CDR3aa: ASSYLRTGGNNEQF

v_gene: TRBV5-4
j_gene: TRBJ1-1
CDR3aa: ASSPLLAGTEAF

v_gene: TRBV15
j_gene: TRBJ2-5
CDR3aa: ATSRDRRQEY

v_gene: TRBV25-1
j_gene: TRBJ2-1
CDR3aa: ASSDTESSYNEQF

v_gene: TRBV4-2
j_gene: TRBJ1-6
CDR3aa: ASSQPPPSVNSPLH

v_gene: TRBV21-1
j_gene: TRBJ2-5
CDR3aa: ASSKGREEEETQY

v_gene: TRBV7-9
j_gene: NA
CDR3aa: ASSRGTGGYEQY

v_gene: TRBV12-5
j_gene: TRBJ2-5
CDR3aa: ASGTTVTNWQTQY